One and the same sample provided the 9 T cell receptor beta chains below, sequenced in a study of blood T cells in healthy people across ages. A second PCR, run for about 7 to 11 cycles, used a sample-barcoded 5' primer plus a J-beta primer mix. TCRdb redid the calling of the 5' RACE reads with MiXCR, one entry per CDR3 protein. The sample has 800,000 to 950,000 distinct CDR3 sequences, about 27% seen once. The data also belong to a second study, concerning T cells of mothers and their children.

Material: blood. These receptors originate from a woman in her forties in good health.

This clonotype was counted ten times or more. V gene TRBV18 combines with J gene TRBJ2-1; 7 nucleotides align to TRBD2. Germline V lookup: CDR1 KGHSH, CDR2 LQKENI. The ends lost 3 bases at V and 6 bases at J; junction bases unmatched: 8. This CDR3 comprises 15 residues. CDR3 nucleotides: TGTGCCAGCTCACCGGGGGGGGTTGCTTCCAATGAGCAGTTCTTC. Protein: CASSPGGVASNEQFF.

This clonotype was recorded once. This chain connects TRBV18 to TRBJ2-5; D tentatively reads TRBD1 or TRBD2 (5 bases each). The J call may be wrong; the DNA end is better matched by TRBJ2-7. The CDR3 is 14 residues long. Germline loops: CDR1 KGHSH, CDR2 LQKENI. The CDR3 DNA sequence: TGTGCCAGCTCACCGGAGGTGCAGGGTGGCGAGCAGTACTTC. It specifies CASSPEVQGGEQYF.

Points on this clonotype: Possible read error: a much larger clone is one base away. The CDR3 loop is CASSQEAEQYF. CDR3 DNA sequence: TGTGCCAGCAGCCAAGAGGCCGAGCAGTACTTC. The J gene is TRBJ2-7, the V gene TRBV3-1; D is unclear. This CDR3 is built from 11 residues. V dropped 0 bases and J dropped 6 bases, with 3 bases sitting between them. Germline assignment: CDR1 LGHDT and CDR2 YNNKEL (reference sequence).

The rearrangement links TRBV20-1 to TRBJ2-1; 11 bases line up with TRBD2. J lost 6 bases, V lost 3 bases, and 13 bases had no gene match. Germline V gene data show CDR1 as DFQATT and CDR2 as SNEGSKA (reference sequence). The CDR3 extends over 17 amino acids. The CDR3 nucleotides read TGCAGTGCTAGGGGTACCCCTCTAGCGGGAGGAAGCAATGAGCAGTTCTTC. This translates into CSARGTPLAGGSNEQFF.

This clonotype has at least ten counts. The chain combines TRBV27 with TRBJ2-5; D is possibly TRBD2 (6 bases). The CDR3 is 15 residues long. The germline V gene has CDR1 MNHEY and CDR2 SMNVEV (reference sequence). V was shortened by 2 bases and J by 5 bases, with 15 bases between the two germline ends. Here the CDR3 DNA reads TGTGCCAGCAGTTTAGGTGGACTAATGGGGGAGACCCAGTACTTC. Amino acids: CASSLGGLMGETQYF.

The chain combines TRBV7-9 with TRBJ2-1; 8 bases map to TRBD2. CDR1 is SEHNR and CDR2 is FQNEAQ in the germline V gene (reference sequence). J lost 6 bases, V lost 5 bases, and 18 bases had no gene match. The CDR3 is 18 amino acids. CDR3 coding DNA: TGTGCCAGCAGCCCCGGCCGGAACGCTGCCGGGAGGGCCAATGAGCAGTTCTTC. Its translation: CASSPGRNAAGRANEQFF.

This chain links TRBV10-3 with TRBJ2-3; either TRBD1 or TRBD2 may fit D (5 bases each). This CDR3 comprises 13 residues. V was shortened by 10 bases and J by 3 bases, with 14 bases between the two germline ends. CDR1 is ENHRY, CDR2 SYGVKD, per germline. CDR3 sequence: CATGTPGTDTQYF. The CDR3 DNA sequence: TGTGCCACCGGGACCCCGGGTACAGATACGCAGTATTTT.

Notes on this clonotype: A much bigger clone sits one base away, suggesting this may be a read error. The chain links TRBV7-2 to TRBJ1-2; the match to TRBD1 covers 7 bases. CDR3 size: 15 residues. Germline V gene sequence: CDR1 SGHTA, CDR2 FQGNSA. With V trimmed by 3 bases and J by 4 bases, 8 bases remained unmatched. This CDR3 is CASSLRRQGCYGYTF. Here the CDR3 DNA reads TGTGCCAGCAGCTTGAGGCGACAGGGCTGCTATGGCTACACCTTC.

With regard to this clonotype: The germline gene is not matched at one end of the junction; a read error may be the cause. The chain combines TRBV7-2 with TRBJ1-2; D remains ambiguous. The CDR3 loop spans 13 amino acids. Per germline, CDR1 SGHTA and CDR2 FQGNSA. Here the CDR3 DNA reads TGTGCCAGCAGCTTTCGCTTGGACTCTGGCTGCACCTTC. Translated: CASSFRLDSGCTF.